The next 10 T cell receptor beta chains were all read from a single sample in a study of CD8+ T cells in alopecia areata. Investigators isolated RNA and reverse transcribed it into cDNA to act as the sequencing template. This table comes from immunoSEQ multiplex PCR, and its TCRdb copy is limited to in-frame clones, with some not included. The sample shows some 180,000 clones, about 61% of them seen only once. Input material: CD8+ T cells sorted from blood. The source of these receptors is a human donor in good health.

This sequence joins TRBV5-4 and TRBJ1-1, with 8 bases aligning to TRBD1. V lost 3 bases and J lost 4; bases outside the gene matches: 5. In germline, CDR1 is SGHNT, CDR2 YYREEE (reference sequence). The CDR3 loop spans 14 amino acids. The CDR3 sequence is CASSSQGGFTEAFF. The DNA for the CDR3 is TGTGCCAGCAGCTCACAGGGGGGGTTCACTGAAGCTTTCTTT. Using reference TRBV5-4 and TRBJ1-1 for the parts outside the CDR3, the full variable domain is ETGVTQSPTHLIKTRGQQVTLRCSSQSGHNTVSWYQQALGQGPQFIFQYYREEENGRGNFPPRFSGLQFPNYSSELNVNALELDDSALYLCASSSQGGFTEAFFGQGTRLTVV.

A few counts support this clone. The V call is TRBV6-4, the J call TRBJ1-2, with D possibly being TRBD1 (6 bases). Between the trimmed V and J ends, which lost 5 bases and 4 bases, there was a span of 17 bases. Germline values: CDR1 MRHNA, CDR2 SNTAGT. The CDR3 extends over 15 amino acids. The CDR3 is CASSPNDRSPYGYTF. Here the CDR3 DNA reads TGTGCCAGCAGTCCTAACGACAGGTCCCCCTATGGCTACACCTTC.

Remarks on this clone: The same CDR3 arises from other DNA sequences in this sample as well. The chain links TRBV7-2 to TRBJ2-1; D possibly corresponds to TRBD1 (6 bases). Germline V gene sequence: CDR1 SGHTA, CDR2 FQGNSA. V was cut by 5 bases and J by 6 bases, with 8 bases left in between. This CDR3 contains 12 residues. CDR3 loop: CASSLRGNEQFF. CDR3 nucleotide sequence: TGTGCCAGCAGCCTCAGGGGCAATGAGCAGTTCTTC.

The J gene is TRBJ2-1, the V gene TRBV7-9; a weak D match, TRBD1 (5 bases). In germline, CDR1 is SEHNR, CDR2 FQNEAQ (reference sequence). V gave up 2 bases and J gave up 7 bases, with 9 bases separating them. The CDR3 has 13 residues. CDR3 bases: TGTGCCAGCAGCTTACCAGGGTGGAATGAGCAGTTCTTC. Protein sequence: CASSLPGWNEQFF. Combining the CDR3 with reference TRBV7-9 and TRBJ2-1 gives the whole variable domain DTGVSQNPRHKITKRGQNVTFRCDPISEHNRLYWYRQTLGQGPEFLTYFQNEAQLEKSRLLSDRFSAERPKGSFSTLEIQRTEQGDSAMYLCASSLPGWNEQFFGPGTRLTVL.

The CDR3 bases are TGCAGCGCCCCAGGAGGCGGTACGAACACTGAAGCTTTCTTT. It translates to CSAPGGGTNTEAFF. The V call is TRBV29-1, the J call TRBJ1-1; D is unclear. With 7 bases removed from V and 1 base from J, the gap between germline ends came to 16 bases. The CDR3 covers 14 residues. The germline V gene encodes CDR1 SQVTM and CDR2 ANQGSEA.

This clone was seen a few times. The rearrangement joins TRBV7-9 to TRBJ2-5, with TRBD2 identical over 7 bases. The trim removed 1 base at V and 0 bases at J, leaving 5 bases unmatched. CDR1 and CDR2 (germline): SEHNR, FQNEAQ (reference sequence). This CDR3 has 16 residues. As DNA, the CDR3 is TGTGCCAGCAGCTTAGAGGCTAGCGGAGACCAAGAGACCCAGTACTTC. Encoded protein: CASSLEASGDQETQYF.

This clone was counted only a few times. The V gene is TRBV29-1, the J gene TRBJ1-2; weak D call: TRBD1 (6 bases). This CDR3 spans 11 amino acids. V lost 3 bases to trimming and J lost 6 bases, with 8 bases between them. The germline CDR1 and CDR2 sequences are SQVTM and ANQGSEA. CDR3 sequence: CSVEDSNGYTF. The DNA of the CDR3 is TGCAGCGTTGAGGACAGTAATGGCTACACCTTC.

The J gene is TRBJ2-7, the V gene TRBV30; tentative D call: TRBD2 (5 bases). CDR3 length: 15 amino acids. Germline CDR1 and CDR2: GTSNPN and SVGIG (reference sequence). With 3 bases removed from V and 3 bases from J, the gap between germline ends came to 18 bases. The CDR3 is CAWSPLPGNNYEQYF. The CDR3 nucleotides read TGTGCCTGGAGCCCTTTGCCGGGAAATAACTACGAGCAGTACTTC.

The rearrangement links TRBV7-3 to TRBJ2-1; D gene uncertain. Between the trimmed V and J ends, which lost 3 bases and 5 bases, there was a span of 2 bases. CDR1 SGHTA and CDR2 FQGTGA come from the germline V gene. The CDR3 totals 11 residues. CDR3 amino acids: CASSLNNEQFF. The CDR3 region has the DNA TGTGCCAGCAGCTTGAACAATGAGCAGTTCTTC.

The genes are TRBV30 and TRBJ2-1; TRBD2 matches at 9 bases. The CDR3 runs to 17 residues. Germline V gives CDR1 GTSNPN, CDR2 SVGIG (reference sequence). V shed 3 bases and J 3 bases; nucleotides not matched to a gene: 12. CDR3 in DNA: TGTGCCTGGAGCGCCCTAGGCGGGGGGGCGGTCTACAATGAGCAGTTCTTC. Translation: CAWSALGGGAVYNEQFF.